The clone carrying this TCR beta chain was counted between two and nine times. Both 60 Vbeta primers and 13 Jbeta primers went into the PCR. Produced via immunoSEQ multiplex PCR; TCRdb's table is partial and in-frame only. The repertoire includes more than 85,000 clones, 75% to 90% of them detected once, and just over 2.5% sits in the top ten. This CDR3 has 15 residues. J gave up 7 bases and V 6 bases, and 8 bases lay outside the gene matches. The V gene's germline CDR1 is KGHSH and CDR2 LQKENI. The data are from a study of cytomegalovirus exposure and HLA in healthy donors. Sequenced sample: PBMCs. The chain carries TRBV18 and TRBJ2-1; 11 bases agree with TRBD1. This clonotype originated in a middle-aged man in good health and CMV-seronegative. The CDR3 reads CASSPGQGARNEQFF. DNA for the CDR3: TGTGCCAGCTCTCCCGGACAGGGGGCTCGGAATGAGCAGTTCTTC.